The entry below gives a single T cell receptor (beta chain) sequence along with its context. This record belongs to a study of blood T cells in healthy people across ages. Using a J-beta primer mix together with a sample-barcoded 5' primer, a second PCR was run for about 7 to 12 cycles. With 12 random nucleotides, a template-switch adaptor tagged each individual cDNA molecule. TCRdb passed the 5' RACE reads through MiXCR, listing each CDR3 protein once. The sample records roughly 730,000 distinct CDR3 sequences, approximately 60% being singletons. Sequenced: blood. The clonotype comes from a man aged 40-50 years in good health.

Here the CDR3 DNA reads TGTGCCAGCAGTTTAGGGGGGACCGCTCAGCCCCAGCATTTT. It specifies CASSLGGTAQPQHF. The rearrangement links TRBV27 to TRBJ1-5; maybe TRBD1 (5 bases). CDR1 is MNHEY and CDR2 is SMNVEV in the germline V gene (reference sequence). Trimming shortened V by 2 bases and J by 6 bases, and 11 bases separated the two germline ends. The CDR3 length is 14 residues.